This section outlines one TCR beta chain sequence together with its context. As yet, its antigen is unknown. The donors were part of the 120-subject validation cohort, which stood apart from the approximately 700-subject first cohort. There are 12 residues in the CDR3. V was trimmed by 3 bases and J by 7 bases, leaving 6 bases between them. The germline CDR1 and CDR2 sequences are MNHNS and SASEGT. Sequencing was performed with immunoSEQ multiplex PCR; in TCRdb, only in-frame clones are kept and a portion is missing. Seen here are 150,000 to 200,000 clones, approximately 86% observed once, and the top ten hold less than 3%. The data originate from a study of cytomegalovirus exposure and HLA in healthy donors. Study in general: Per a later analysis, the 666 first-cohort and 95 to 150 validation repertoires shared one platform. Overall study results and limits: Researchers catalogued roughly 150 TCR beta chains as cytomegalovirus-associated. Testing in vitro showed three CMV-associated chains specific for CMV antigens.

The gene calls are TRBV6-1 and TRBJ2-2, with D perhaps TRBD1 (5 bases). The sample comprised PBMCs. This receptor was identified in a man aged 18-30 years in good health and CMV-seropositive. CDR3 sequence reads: CASSEGLGELFF. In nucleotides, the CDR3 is TGTGCCAGCAGTGAGGGGCTCGGGGAGCTGTTTTTT.